These 32 T cell receptor beta chains were sequenced from one sample in a study of cytomegalovirus exposure and HLA in healthy donors. PCR was performed using 60 Vbeta and 13 Jbeta primers. The protocol was immunoSEQ multiplex PCR, while the TCRdb copy is restricted to in-frame clones and leaves out a portion. This specimen shows approximately 110,000 clones; the ten leading clones hold roughly 0.94%. Sequencing was done on a sample of PBMCs. These receptors all come from a man between 18 and 29 years old in good health and CMV-seronegative.

V usage is TRBV28 and J usage is TRBJ1-2, with a possible D match to TRBD1 (6 bases). V lost 8 bases to trimming and J lost 6 bases, with 16 bases between them. Germline-derived CDR1 and CDR2 are MDHEN and SYDVKM. This CDR3 is 13 amino acids long. The DNA of the CDR3 is TGTGCCAGCGGACGGACAGATCTAAATGGCTACACCTTC. Translated: CASGRTDLNGYTF.

The chain combines TRBV5-1 with TRBJ2-2; 7 nucleotides line up with TRBD1. Germline-derived CDR1 and CDR2 are SGHRS and YFSETQ. V shed 3 bases, J shed 6 bases, and the junction held 5 bases outside the gene matches. CDR3 size: 14 residues. The CDR3 sequence is CASSSTGLAGELFF. In DNA form, the CDR3 reads TGCGCCAGCAGCTCGACAGGGTTAGCCGGGGAGCTGTTTTTT.

The chain uses TRBV28 and TRBJ1-2; D is perhaps TRBD1 (6 bases). Between the trimmed V and J ends, which lost 2 bases and 8 bases, there was a span of 12 bases. The germline V gene encodes CDR1 MDHEN and CDR2 SYDVKM. The length of the CDR3 is 13 residues. CDR3 region: CASSLRTEVGYTF. The CDR3 DNA sequence: TGTGCCAGCAGTTTACGGACAGAGGTGGGCTACACCTTC.

The chain combines TRBV10-2 with TRBJ1-5; TRBD1 aligns across 8 bases. CDR3 length: 13 amino acids. V lost 5 bases, J lost 6 bases, and 3 bases stayed unmatched. Germline V gene data show CDR1 as WSHSY and CDR2 as SAAADI. The CDR3 is CASSKDRVQPQHF. As DNA, the CDR3 is TGCGCCAGCAGTAAGGACAGGGTTCAGCCCCAGCATTTT.

The rearrangement links TRBV27 to TRBJ1-5, with a tentative D call TRBD1 (5 bases). Germline V gene data show CDR1 as MNHEY and CDR2 as SMNVEV (reference sequence). This CDR3 has 14 amino acids. V dropped 5 bases and J dropped 4 bases, with 12 bases sitting between them. CDR3 region: CASSLGGSNQPQHF. CDR3 bases: TGTGCCAGCAGTCTGGGGGGATCAAATCAGCCCCAGCATTTT.

To note about this clone: Within the sample, other DNA sequences also encode this same CDR3. The rearrangement joins TRBV4-1 to TRBJ2-7, with D possibly being TRBD2 (6 bases). CDR3 length: 14 residues. Trimming removed 1 base from V and 3 bases from J, with 10 bases in between. The V gene's germline CDR1 is MGHRA and CDR2 YSYEKL. CDR3: CASSQGGTVYEQYF. CDR3 nucleotides: TGCGCCAGCAGCCAAGGGGGGACTGTCTACGAGCAGTACTTC.

The CDR3 coding sequence is TGCGCCAGCAGCCTACCCCGGGACAGCTCCTACGAGCAGTACTTC. Protein: CASSLPRDSSYEQYF. This chain joins TRBV5-1 and TRBJ2-7, with TRBD1 matching 7 bases. The length of the CDR3 is 15 residues. CDR1 and CDR2 from the germline V gene are SGHRS and YFSETQ. Trimming took 4 bases from V and 0 from J; bases not matched to a gene: 7.

The V call is TRBV7-9, the J call TRBJ2-7; 8 bases map to TRBD1. The length of the CDR3 is 14 residues. The ends lost 5 bases at V and 1 base at J; junction bases unmatched: 4. Germline CDR1 SEHNR, CDR2 FQNEAQ (reference sequence). In DNA form, the CDR3 reads TGTGCCAGCAGCCCGAGGACAGGGTCCTACGAGCAGTACTTC. It specifies CASSPRTGSYEQYF.

The J gene is TRBJ2-3, the V gene TRBV4-2; perhaps TRBD2 as D (6 bases). This CDR3 is 16 amino acids long. Trimming left V 2 bases short and J 6 bases short, with 18 bases between. Germline CDR1 LGHNA, CDR2 YNFKEQ. The CDR3 sequence: CASSQRGGTGDDTQYF. CDR3 sequence (DNA): TGTGCCAGCAGCCAACGGGGCGGGACCGGGGACGATACGCAGTATTTT.

The J gene is TRBJ2-3, the V gene TRBV27, with 8 bases that match TRBD2. V dropped 3 bases and J dropped 5; count of bases not matched to a gene: 13. Germline assignment: CDR1 MNHEY and CDR2 SMNVEV (reference sequence). The CDR3 totals 17 residues. In nucleotides, the CDR3 is TGTGCCAGCAGTTTCCCCGAACACGGGACTAGTATAGATACGCAGTATTTT. It yields the protein CASSFPEHGTSIDTQYF.

The chain employs TRBV6-1 and TRBJ2-3, with D perhaps TRBD1 (6 bases). Germline assignment: CDR1 MNHNS and CDR2 SASEGT. The CDR3 has 16 residues. V dropped 4 bases and J dropped 3 bases, with 17 bases sitting between them. Written as DNA, the CDR3 is TGTGCCAGCAGTGTGTACATGCAGAGGGGGACAGATACGCAGTATTTT. Translated, it gives CASSVYMQRGTDTQYF.

The chain links TRBV25-1 to TRBJ2-1; D possibly corresponds to TRBD1 (6 bases). The germline V gene has CDR1 MGHDK and CDR2 SYGVNS. The CDR3 runs 15 residues. Trimming removed 6 bases from V and 3 bases from J, with 15 bases in between. The DNA of the CDR3 is TGTGCCAGCAGCGCCCCGGGACACATCTACAATGAGCAGTTCTTC. This sequence encodes CASSAPGHIYNEQFF.

The chain combines TRBV5-1 with TRBJ2-2; 8 positions agree with TRBD2. Trimming at V came to 0 bases and at J to 5 bases, leaving 6 bases not matched to a gene. The CDR3 sequence is 16 residues long. Germline CDR1 reads SGHRS; CDR2 reads YFSETQ. CDR3 amino acids: CASSLAAGGLTGELFF. CDR3 nucleotide sequence: TGCGCCAGCAGCTTGGCGGCGGGAGGTCTTACCGGGGAGCTGTTTTTT. Full variable domain (rest looked up from reference TRBV5-1 and TRBJ2-2): KAGVTQTPRYLIKTRGQQVTLSCSPISGHRSVSWYQQTPGQGLQFLFEYFSETQRNKGNFPGRFSGRQFSNSRSEMNVSTLELGDSALYLCASSLAAGGLTGELFFGEGSRLTVL.

The chain uses TRBV5-1 and TRBJ2-7; TRBD2 is a possible D gene (6 bases). The germline V and J ends were trimmed by 2 bases and 1 base, with 10 bases remaining between them. CDR3 length equals 14 residues. CDR1 is SGHRS and CDR2 is YFSETQ in the germline V gene. The CDR3 reads CASSFRDFSYEQYF. DNA for the CDR3: TGCGCCAGCAGCTTCAGGGACTTTTCCTACGAGCAGTACTTC.

V usage is TRBV28 and J usage is TRBJ2-7; 7 bases are a match to TRBD1. CDR3 size: 17 residues. The germline gives CDR1 MDHEN, CDR2 SYDVKM. V was clipped by 6 bases and J by 1 base; unmatched bases: 15. The CDR3 protein is CASSGLNPGGISYEQYF. CDR3 in DNA: TGTGCCAGCAGCGGCTTGAATCCAGGGGGAATTTCCTACGAGCAGTACTTC.

This sequence joins TRBV9 and TRBJ1-5; D is unresolved. Germline CDR1 and CDR2: SGDLS and YYNGEE. There are 15 residues in the CDR3. Deletions cut 0 bases from V and 1 base from J, with 8 bases between. DNA of the CDR3: TGTGCCAGCAGCGTAGGGCTGTCGAGCAATCAGCCCCAGCATTTT. Translating it yields CASSVGLSSNQPQHF.

CDR3 DNA sequence: TGTGCCAGCAGCACTAAACGACAGGGGGCCTACGAGCAGTACTTC. It encodes CASSTKRQGAYEQYF. The chain is built from TRBV5-4 and TRBJ2-7; TRBD1 matches at 9 bases. Trimming removed 4 bases from V and 2 bases from J; junction bases left unmatched: 7. From germline, CDR1 is SGHNT and CDR2 YYREEE (reference sequence). The CDR3 has 15 amino acids.

The chain joins TRBV7-3 to TRBJ2-1; 11 nucleotides align to TRBD1. From germline, CDR1 is SGHTA and CDR2 FQGTGA. Trimming cost V 4 bases and J 4 bases; bases outside gene matches: 3. The CDR3 contains 15 residues. Here the CDR3 DNA reads TGTGCCAGCAGCTCCGGACAGGGGGCGTACAATGAGCAGTTCTTC. It yields the protein CASSSGQGAYNEQFF.

The chain has TRBV7-8 and TRBJ2-7, with 10 bases that match TRBD2. Germline CDR1 SGHVS, CDR2 FQNEAQ. The CDR3 runs to 16 residues. V lost 4 bases to trimming and J lost 0 bases; unmatched junction nucleotides: 6. The CDR3 loop is CASSWGQREGSYEQYF. In DNA form, the CDR3 reads TGTGCCAGCAGCTGGGGGCAGCGGGAGGGCTCCTACGAGCAGTACTTC.

The chain couples TRBV5-8 to TRBJ1-5; 8 bases match TRBD1. Losses at the gene ends were 1 base for V and 7 bases for J; bases not matched to a gene: 7. Per the germline V gene, CDR1 is SGHTS and CDR2 is YDEGEE. CDR3 length equals 15 residues. Written as DNA, the CDR3 is TGTGCCAGCAGCTTGCCTGACAGGGGCGGACAGCCCCAGCATTTT. Its protein is CASSLPDRGGQPQHF.

The J gene is TRBJ2-5, the V gene TRBV6-5, with TRBD2 matching 11 bases. CDR1 and CDR2 (germline): MNHEY, SVGAGI. V was clipped by 2 bases and J by 5 bases; unmatched bases: 4. The CDR3 consists of 15 residues. The CDR3 DNA reads as TGTGCCAGCAGTTACCTACTAGCGGGAGAGGAGACCCAGTACTTC. Its translation is CASSYLLAGEETQYF.

The rearrangement uses TRBV27 and TRBJ2-1; no firm D call. The CDR3 runs 16 residues. V was shortened by 6 bases and J by 0 bases, with 15 bases between the two germline ends. The germline CDR1 and CDR2 sequences are MNHEY and SMNVEV (reference sequence). CDR3 protein: CASRSGGLSSYNEQFF. CDR3 nucleotides: TGTGCCAGCAGATCTGGTGGCCTCAGCTCCTACAATGAGCAGTTCTTC.

The chain has TRBV19 and TRBJ1-3; maybe TRBD1 (5 bases). This CDR3 has 15 residues. Germline-derived CDR1 and CDR2 are LNHDA and SQIVND (reference sequence). V dropped 0 bases and J dropped 5 bases, with 11 bases sitting between them. The CDR3: CASSIERGLRNTIYF. CDR3 DNA: TGTGCCAGTAGTATAGAGAGGGGACTTAGAAACACCATATATTTT.

As regards this clone: Relative to the germline gene, one junction end is altered; a read error may explain this. The chain couples TRBV7-7 to TRBJ2-3, with D possibly matching TRBD1 (6 bases). The length of the CDR3 is 13 residues. The germline gives CDR1 SSHAT, CDR2 FNYEAQ (reference sequence). CDR3 sequence reads: CASSFSGENTQYF. CDR3 DNA: TGTGCTAGCAGCTTCTCAGGGGAGAATACGCAGTATTTT.

This chain connects TRBV9 to TRBJ2-7; tentatively, D is TRBD2 (5 bases). V gave up 0 bases and J gave up 1 base, with 14 bases separating them. The V gene's germline CDR1 is SGDLS and CDR2 YYNGEE. This CDR3 is 16 amino acids long. CDR3 in DNA: TGTGCCAGCAGCGTAGGTGAGGGTCGTTCATCCTACGAGCAGTACTTC. Encoded protein: CASSVGEGRSSYEQYF.

The chain combines TRBV18 with TRBJ2-2, with 14 bases matching TRBD2. The CDR3 has 16 amino acids. V lost 6 bases and J lost 7; bases outside the gene matches: 7. Germline V gene data show CDR1 as KGHSH and CDR2 as LQKENI. The CDR3 spells CASSSTSGGAVGELFF. The CDR3 DNA follows: TGTGCCAGCTCGTCGACTAGCGGGGGGGCCGTCGGGGAGCTGTTTTTT.

This chain links TRBV2 with TRBJ1-5; D remains unclear. From germline, CDR1 is SNHLY and CDR2 FYNNEI. The V and J ends lost 6 bases and 1 base respectively, with 19 bases between them. This CDR3 has 17 amino acids. This chain's CDR3 is CASRRVSSGRSNQPQHF. DNA of the CDR3: TGTGCCAGCAGGAGAGTATCGTCGGGTAGGAGCAATCAGCCCCAGCATTTT. Supplemented by reference TRBV2 and TRBJ1-5, the full variable domain reads EPEVTQTPSHQVTQMGQEVILRCVPISNHLYFYWYRQILGQKVEFLVSFYNNEISEKSEIFDDQFSVERPDGSNFTLKIRSTKLEDSAMYFCASRRVSSGRSNQPQHFGDGTRLSIL.

The chain couples TRBV7-9 to TRBJ2-5, with TRBD1 matching 8 bases. This CDR3 has 14 amino acids. Looked up from germline, CDR1 is SEHNR and CDR2 is FQNEAQ (reference sequence). The V segment lost 4 bases and the J segment 1 base; nucleotides outside the gene matches: 2. This CDR3 reads CASSYTGGQETQYF. CDR3 sequence (DNA): TGTGCCAGCAGCTACACAGGGGGCCAAGAGACCCAGTACTTC.

This CDR3 reads CASSPPARLSYEQYF. CDR3 in DNA: TGTGCCAGCTCACCACCGGCCAGGCTTTCCTACGAGCAGTACTTC. This chain uses TRBV18 with TRBJ2-7, with D hard to call. Germline loops: CDR1 KGHSH, CDR2 LQKENI. Trimming shortened V by 0 bases and J by 1 base, and 10 bases separated the two germline ends. The length of the CDR3 is 15 residues.

The genes are TRBV15 and TRBJ2-7; no reliable D call. The CDR3 contains 12 residues. V was shortened by 3 bases and J by 2 bases, with 5 bases between the two germline ends. From germline, CDR1 is LNHNV and CDR2 YYDKDF (reference sequence). In DNA form, the CDR3 reads TGTGCCACCAGCAGCCAGACCTACGAGCAGTACTTC. Translated: CATSSQTYEQYF.

The V call is TRBV11-2, the J call TRBJ2-3, with TRBD2 matching 9 bases. Germline-derived CDR1 and CDR2 are SGHAT and FQNNGV. The CDR3 spans 15 residues. After removal of 1 base from V and 3 bases from J, the junction contained 2 bases not matched to a gene. The CDR3 DNA sequence: TGTGCCAGCAGCTTAGTTGGACTAGCGACAGATACGCAGTATTTT. It specifies CASSLVGLATDTQYF.

The chain uses TRBV29-1 and TRBJ2-7; D perhaps matches TRBD1 (7 bases). Trimming pared 7 bases from V and 5 bases from J, leaving 15 bases between. The CDR3 spans 12 residues. The germline V gene encodes CDR1 SQVTM and CDR2 ANQGSEA. This CDR3 is CSARSGGNEQYF. The CDR3 region has the DNA TGCAGCGCTAGGTCAGGGGGGAACGAGCAGTACTTC.